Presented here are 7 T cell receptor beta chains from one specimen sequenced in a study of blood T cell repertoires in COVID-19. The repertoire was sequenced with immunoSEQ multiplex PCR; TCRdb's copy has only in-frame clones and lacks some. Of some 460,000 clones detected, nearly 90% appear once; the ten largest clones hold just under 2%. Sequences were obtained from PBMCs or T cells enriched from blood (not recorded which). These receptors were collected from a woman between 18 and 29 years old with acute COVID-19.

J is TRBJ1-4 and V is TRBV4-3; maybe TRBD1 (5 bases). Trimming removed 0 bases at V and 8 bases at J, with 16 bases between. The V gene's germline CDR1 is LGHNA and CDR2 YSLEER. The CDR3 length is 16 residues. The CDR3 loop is CASSQDPGGSYEKLFF. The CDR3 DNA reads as TGCGCCAGCAGCCAAGATCCCGGGGGTTCATACGAAAAACTGTTTTTT.

CDR3 DNA: TGTGCCAGCAGCTTAGTATCAGGTGGTGAGCAGTTCTTC. It translates to CASSLVSGGEQFF. The V and J genes are TRBV7-9 and TRBJ2-1, with D hard to call. Germline CDR1 SEHNR, CDR2 FQNEAQ (reference sequence). The V end lost 1 base, the J end lost 9 bases, and 10 bases lay between the germline ends. This CDR3 is 13 amino acids long.

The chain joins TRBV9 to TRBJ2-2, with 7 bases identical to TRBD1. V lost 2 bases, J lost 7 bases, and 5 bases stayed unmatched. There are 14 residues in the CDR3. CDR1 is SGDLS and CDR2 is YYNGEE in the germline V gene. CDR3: CASSVTGLNGELFF. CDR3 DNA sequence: TGTGCCAGCAGCGTGACAGGGTTGAACGGGGAGCTGTTTTTT.

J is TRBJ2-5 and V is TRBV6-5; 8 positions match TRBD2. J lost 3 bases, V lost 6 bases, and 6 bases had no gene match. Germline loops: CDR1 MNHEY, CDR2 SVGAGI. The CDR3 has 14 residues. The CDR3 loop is CASSGGSGEETQYF. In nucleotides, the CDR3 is TGTGCCAGCAGCGGGGGTAGCGGGGAAGAGACCCAGTACTTC.

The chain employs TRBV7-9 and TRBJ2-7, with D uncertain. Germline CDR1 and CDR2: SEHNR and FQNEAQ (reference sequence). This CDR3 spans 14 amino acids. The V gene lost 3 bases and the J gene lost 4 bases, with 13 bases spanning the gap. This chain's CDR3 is CASSFYSASYEQYF. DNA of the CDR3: TGTGCCAGCAGCTTTTACTCCGCCTCGTACGAGCAGTACTTC.

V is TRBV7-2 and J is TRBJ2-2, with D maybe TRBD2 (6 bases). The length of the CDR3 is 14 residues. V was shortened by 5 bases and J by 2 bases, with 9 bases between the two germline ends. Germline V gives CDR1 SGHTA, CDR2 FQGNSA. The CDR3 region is CASSNSGNTGELFF. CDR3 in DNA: TGTGCCAGCAGCAATAGCGGAAACACCGGGGAGCTGTTTTTT.

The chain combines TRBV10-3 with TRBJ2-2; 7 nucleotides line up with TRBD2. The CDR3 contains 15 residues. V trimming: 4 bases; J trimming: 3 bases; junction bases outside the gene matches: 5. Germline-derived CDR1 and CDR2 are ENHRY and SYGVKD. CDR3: CAISAMSGDTGELFF. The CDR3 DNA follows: TGTGCCATCAGTGCTATGAGCGGGGACACCGGGGAGCTGTTTTTT.